This T cell receptor (beta chain) was found in a study of T-cell memory formation after mild COVID-19. MiXCR, run by TCRdb on the 5' RACE reads, gives a single entry per CDR3 protein. The sample records over 250,000 distinct CDR3 sequences, 15% to 20% being singletons. V was trimmed by 5 bases and J by 0 bases, leaving 13 bases between them. This CDR3 has 15 residues. Material: PBMCs or a T cell subset sorted from them (not recorded which). The chain carries TRBV12-3 or TRBV12-4 and TRBJ1-1, with a possible D match to TRBD1 (6 bases). The TCR comes from a man aged 18 to 29 who had mild COVID-19 (a few samples of this study predate the infection). Cell type and time point are not known. The CDR3 nucleotides read TGTGCCAGCAGTCTCGGACAGCTAATGAACACTGAAGCTTTCTTT. Translation gives CASSLGQLMNTEAFF.